The 24 T cell receptor beta chains given below trace back to one sample, sequenced in a study of cytomegalovirus exposure and HLA in healthy donors. The PCR employed 60 Vbeta primers together with 13 Jbeta primers. Generated by immunoSEQ multiplex PCR, the TCRdb table keeps only in-frame clones and is missing some. This sample yields around 150,000 clones, of which 66% are seen a single time; approximately 6.5% belongs to the top ten. The sequenced sample consisted of PBMCs. The receptors derive from a woman in her fifties or sixties in good health and CMV-seronegative.

The V gene is TRBV9, the J gene TRBJ1-4; 7 bases line up with TRBD1. Germline loops: CDR1 SGDLS, CDR2 YYNGEE. This CDR3 contains 15 residues. Losses at the gene ends were 3 bases for V and 4 bases for J; bases not matched to a gene: 6. The CDR3 spells CASSAGTVINEKLFF. Written as DNA, the CDR3 is TGTGCCAGCAGCGCAGGGACAGTTATTAATGAAAAACTGTTTTTT.

The rearrangement uses TRBV28 and TRBJ1-1; TRBD1 matches 7 bases. Losses at the gene ends were 6 bases for V and 8 bases for J; bases not matched to a gene: 15. CDR3 length: 15 residues. Germline V gene data show CDR1 as MDHEN and CDR2 as SYDVKM. The DNA of the CDR3 is TGTGCCAGCAGACCCTCCATAGGGGGCGCACACGAAGCTTTCTTT. Protein sequence: CASRPSIGGAHEAFF.

In its sample, this clone was seen a few times. The chain is built from TRBV10-3 and TRBJ1-1, with D possibly TRBD1 on 6 matching bases. The CDR3 length is 12 residues. Trimming took off 5 bases at V and 5 bases at J, with 9 bases between the two ends. Germline lookup yields CDR1 ENHRY and CDR2 SYGVKD. The DNA for the CDR3 is TGTGCCATCAGTAACAGGGTGACTGAAGCTTTCTTT. Amino acids: CAISNRVTEAFF.

For this clone: Mismatch with germline at one junction end may stem from a read error. This chain joins TRBV7-9 and TRBJ2-1, with a possible D match to TRBD2 (5 bases). Germline V gene data show CDR1 as SEHNR and CDR2 as FQNEAQ (reference sequence). The CDR3 length is 12 residues. The CDR3 loop reads CSSSRDYNEQFF. The CDR3 DNA follows: TGTTCCAGCAGCCGGGACTACAATGAGCAGTTCTTC.

The rearrangement joins TRBV7-2 to TRBJ1-1, with D unresolved. V shed 5 bases and J shed 6 bases, with 13 bases lying between them. In germline, CDR1 is SGHTA, CDR2 FQGNSA. The CDR3 is 13 amino acids. The CDR3, as DNA: TGTGCCAGCAGCCCATCTTTCGGTTCTGAAGCTTTCTTT. It specifies CASSPSFGSEAFF. Complete variable domain (other parts from reference TRBV7-2 and TRBJ1-1): GAGVSQSPSNKVTEKGKDVELRCDPISGHTALYWYRQSLGQGLEFLIYFQGNSAPDKSGLPSDRFSAERTGGSVSTLTIQRTQQEDSAVYLCASSPSFGSEAFFGQGTRLTVV.

This clone occurred many times. The genes are TRBV7-9 and TRBJ1-2, with TRBD1 as a possible D gene (5 bases). This CDR3 comprises 16 residues. CDR1 and CDR2 from the germline V gene are SEHNR and FQNEAQ (reference sequence). Between the trimmed V and J ends, which lost 5 bases and 6 bases, there was a span of 22 bases. CDR3 nucleotides: TGTGCCAGCAGCCCAACCCAACAGGAACCTACCAATGGCTACACCTTC. Amino acid sequence: CASSPTQQEPTNGYTF.

Notes on this clone: At one end the junction does not follow the germline gene, possibly because of a read error. The chain employs TRBV7-7 and TRBJ2-7, with no clear D. The CDR3 runs to 14 residues. Germline CDR1 and CDR2: SSHAT and FNYEAQ (reference sequence). The CDR3 DNA is TGTGCTAGCAGCTTATCGGTGGCGGCCCCCGAGCAGTACTTC. Translating it yields CASSLSVAAPEQYF. Full variable domain (outside the CDR3, taken from reference TRBV7-7 and TRBJ2-7): GAGVSQSPRYKVTKRGQDVTLRCDPISSHATLYWYQQALGQGPEFLTYFNYEAQPDKSGLPSDRFSAERPEGSISTLTIQRTEQRDSAMYRCASSLSVAAPEQYFGPGTRLTVT.

This clone was picked up a small number of times. The rearrangement links TRBV9 to TRBJ2-7, with TRBD2 identical over 8 bases. Per the germline V gene, CDR1 is SGDLS and CDR2 is YYNGEE. With 0 bases clipped from V and 5 bases from J, the junction kept 13 bases outside the gene matches. This CDR3 comprises 17 residues. The chain's CDR3 is CASSVDEGGAGVHEQYF. The CDR3 coding sequence is TGTGCCAGCAGCGTAGATGAGGGGGGAGCGGGGGTCCACGAGCAGTACTTC.

This chain connects TRBV19 to TRBJ1-1, with TRBD1 matching 7 bases. The CDR3 runs 15 residues. Germline V gene lookup returns CDR1 LNHDA and CDR2 SQIVND (reference sequence). The V and J ends lost 5 bases and 0 bases, in that order; junction bases with no gene match: 6. The CDR3 here is CASSPDRALNTEAFF. CDR3 DNA: TGTGCCAGTAGTCCAGACAGGGCTTTGAACACTGAAGCTTTCTTT.

Here the CDR3 reads CASSYSSTRGGKQFF. In DNA form, the CDR3 reads TGTGCCAGCAGTTACTCTTCGACCAGAGGGGGAAAGCAGTTCTTC. V and J are TRBV6-5 and TRBJ2-1, with TRBD1 as a possible D gene (6 bases). The CDR3 covers 15 residues. The germline gives CDR1 MNHEY, CDR2 SVGAGI. Trimming took 0 bases from V and 11 from J, leaving 17 bases between them.

J is TRBJ2-7 and V is TRBV6-1, with D maybe TRBD2 (5 bases). The V gene's germline CDR1 is MNHNS and CDR2 SASEGT. The length of the CDR3 is 13 residues. V was shortened by 8 bases and J by 3 bases, with 14 bases between the two germline ends. The CDR3 region has the DNA TGTGCCAGCGGAACTAGGCCCCTCTACGAGCAGTACTTC. Encoded protein: CASGTRPLYEQYF.

V usage is TRBV18 and J usage is TRBJ1-2; no clear D. This CDR3 region has 16 residues. Germline CDR1 and CDR2: KGHSH and LQKENI. The ends were cut back, 2 bases at V and 3 bases at J, with 16 bases in the middle. CDR3 in amino acids: CASSPLPPVADYGYTF. CDR3 in DNA: TGTGCCAGCTCACCATTGCCTCCGGTCGCGGACTATGGCTACACCTTC.

Only one count was recorded for this clone. The chain combines TRBV28 with TRBJ1-1; D is unresolved. CDR1 is MDHEN, CDR2 SYDVKM, per germline. V dropped 2 bases and J dropped 4 bases, with 20 bases sitting between them. The CDR3 runs 17 residues. CDR3 DNA: TGTGCCAGCAGTTTAGGGTGGCGGGTTTCGTTAGGCACTGAAGCTTTCTTT. It yields the protein CASSLGWRVSLGTEAFF.

The rearrangement joins TRBV19 to TRBJ1-5; D gene unclear. V was cut by 5 bases and J by 0 bases, with 11 bases left in between. Germline assignment: CDR1 LNHDA and CDR2 SQIVND (reference sequence). The CDR3 is 15 amino acids. CDR3 loop: CASSVTRISNQPQHF. The DNA of the CDR3 is TGTGCCAGTAGTGTTACCAGGATTAGCAATCAGCCCCAGCATTTT.

The V call is TRBV11-2, the J call TRBJ1-1; D not certain. CDR1 is SGHAT and CDR2 is FQNNGV in the germline V gene. The germline V and J ends were trimmed by 5 bases and 3 bases, with 13 bases remaining between them. The CDR3 spans 14 residues. The CDR3 region is CASSPLPGYTEAFF. CDR3 coding DNA: TGTGCCAGCAGCCCACTCCCAGGCTACACTGAAGCTTTCTTT.

The chain combines TRBV16 with TRBJ2-2; D is unclear. V was clipped by 3 bases and J by 1 base, with 6 bases between them. The CDR3 contains 14 residues. CDR1 and CDR2 from the germline V gene are KGHSY and FQNENV. The CDR3 reads CASSQQKNTGELFF. CDR3 in DNA: TGTGCCAGCAGCCAGCAGAAGAACACCGGGGAGCTGTTTTTT.

The rearrangement joins TRBV18 to TRBJ2-1; the match to TRBD2 covers 10 bases. The CDR3 runs to 16 residues. Germline assignment: CDR1 KGHSH and CDR2 LQKENI. Germline trimming cut 3 bases from V and 8 bases from J; bases unmatched to any gene: 10. CDR3 residues: CASSPYVAGGHDEQFF. In DNA, the CDR3 is TGTGCCAGCTCACCGTATGTAGCGGGGGGCCATGATGAGCAGTTCTTC.

This clone was detected a few times. The chain has TRBV29-1 and TRBJ2-5; 10 bases are a match to TRBD1. The CDR3 length is 15 residues. Germline CDR1 SQVTM, CDR2 ANQGSEA. V was pared by 4 bases and J by 4 bases, with 9 bases of the junction left unmatched. As DNA, the CDR3 is TGCAGCGTTGGAAAAGGGACAGGGGTCCGAGAGACCCAGTACTTC. As protein: CSVGKGTGVRETQYF. Full variable domain (rest looked up from reference TRBV29-1 and TRBJ2-5): SAVISQKPSRDICQRGTSLTIQCQVDSQVTMMFWYRQQPGQSLTLIATANQGSEATYESGFVIDKFPISRPNLTFSTLTVSNMSPEDSSIYLCSVGKGTGVRETQYFGPGTRLLVL.

This chain connects TRBV7-8 to TRBJ1-5; unclear D gene. The CDR3 loop spans 15 amino acids. V was clipped by 1 base and J by 5 bases, with 12 bases between them. The V gene's germline CDR1 is SGHVS and CDR2 FQNEAQ. The CDR3 reads CASSLDGGDDQPQHF. In DNA form, the CDR3 reads TGTGCCAGCAGCTTAGACGGAGGAGATGATCAGCCCCAGCATTTT.

This chain joins TRBV15 and TRBJ1-6, with TRBD1 matching 10 bases. With V trimmed by 4 bases and J by 9 bases, 6 bases remained unmatched. CDR3 size: 15 residues. Germline CDR1 reads LNHNV; CDR2 reads YYDKDF (reference sequence). The CDR3 DNA is TGTGCCACCAGCATACGGACAGGGGGGGTTTCACCCCTCCACTTT. Amino acids: CATSIRTGGVSPLHF.

This clone appeared a few times. The chain recombines TRBV5-1 with TRBJ2-1, with TRBD2 matching 13 bases. The CDR3 spans 18 residues. The V and J ends lost 4 bases and 4 bases, in that order; junction bases with no gene match: 11. The germline CDR1 and CDR2 sequences are SGHRS and YFSETQ. The CDR3 region is CASSRTSGGNIKYNEQFF. The CDR3 DNA reads TGCGCCAGCAGCCGGACTAGCGGGGGCAATATTAAATACAATGAGCAGTTCTTC.

The V call is TRBV28, the J call TRBJ2-7; D gene ambiguous. The CDR3 is made up of 14 amino acids. Deletions cut 6 bases from V and 3 bases from J, with 15 bases between. Germline CDR1 and CDR2: MDHEN and SYDVKM. The CDR3 bases are TGTGCCAGCAGCTCCCCCCCTTGGAGCTACGAGCAGTACTTC. Encoded protein: CASSSPPWSYEQYF.

The rearrangement links TRBV5-1 to TRBJ2-3, with 9 bases that match TRBD2. This CDR3 is built from 16 residues. From germline, CDR1 is SGHRS and CDR2 YFSETQ. The J segment lost 3 bases and the V segment lost 2 bases, leaving 7 bases of the junction unmatched. CDR3 sequence reads: CASSFRGSGGTDTQYF. DNA of the CDR3: TGCGCCAGCAGCTTTAGGGGTAGCGGGGGAACAGATACGCAGTATTTT.

V and J are TRBV5-5 and TRBJ2-1; D call uncertain. V lost 0 bases, J lost 3 bases, and 7 bases lay in between. The length of the CDR3 is 14 residues. CDR1 and CDR2 from the germline V gene are SGHKS and YYEKEE (reference sequence). CDR3 in DNA: TGTGCCAGCAGCTTGGCCCCCCTCTACAATGAGCAGTTCTTC. This codes for CASSLAPLYNEQFF.